A selection of T cell receptor beta chains follows, all from one sample in a study of radiotherapy plus CTLA-4 blockade in lung cancer. Data came from immunoSEQ multiplex PCR; TCRdb stores just in-frame clones and leaves some out. The sample has 50,000 to 65,000 clones; 79% are singletons. The source material was peripheral blood, sampled from a patient treated with radiotherapy plus ipilimumab. These receptors originate from a human donor with non-small cell lung cancer who had a complete response to radiotherapy plus ipilimumab. Each CDR3 is given with its conserved first and last residue. The D gene is left open where the match is weak. Expanded clones are given a class, and other clones once, few, many or no size at all.

d_gene	abundance	j_gene	v_gene	CDR3aa	CDR3nt
.	.	TRBJ1-3	TRBV7-9	CASSSDKDMDF	TGTGCCAGCAGCTCCGACAAGGATATGGATTTT
.	once	TRBJ1-2	TRBV28	CASSFAGRSNYGYTF	TGTGCCAGCAGTTTCGCAGGGCGATCTAACTATGGCTACACCTTC
.	few	TRBJ1-2	TRBV10-3	CAISESFQGRDGYGYTF	TGTGCCATCAGTGAGTCGTTTCAGGGAAGAGATGGCTATGGCTACACCTTC
.	.	TRBJ2-1	TRBV19	CASSIERQRQFF	TGTGCCAGTAGTATAGAGAGACAGAGACAGTTCTTC
.	few	TRBJ1-1	TRBV6-1	CASTGNFDAFF	TGTGCCAGCACAGGAAATTTCGACGCTTTCTTT
.	few	TRBJ2-5	TRBV5-4	CASSLPSHKETQYF	TGTGCCAGCAGCTTGCCCAGTCATAAAGAGACCCAGTACTTC
.	.	TRBJ2-7	TRBV6-6	CASSPPRDNSYEQYF	TGTGCCAGCAGCCCACCTCGGGACAATTCCTACGAGCAGTACTTC
.	once	TRBJ1-2	TRBV5-1	CASTPAGADGYTF	TGCGCCAGCACCCCGGCGGGGGCGGATGGCTACACCTTC
TRBD2	.	TRBJ2-5	TRBV7-6	CASSPWGLAGVQETQYF	TGTGCCAGCAGCCCTTGGGGACTAGCGGGAGTTCAAGAGACCCAGTACTTC
TRBD2	.	TRBJ2-4	TRBV11-3	CASSLSGWLAGGYPIQYF	TGTGCCAGCAGCTTATCCGGGTGGCTAGCGGGAGGCTATCCCATTCAGTACTTC
.	few	TRBJ2-1	TRBV7-2	CASSHQRLRYEQFF	TGTGCCAGCAGCCATCAGCGGTTAAGGTATGAGCAGTTCTTC
TRBD1	.	TRBJ1-3	TRBV7-2	CASSLTGGDLSSGNTIYF	TGTGCCAGCAGCTTAACAGGGGGCGACTTAAGCTCTGGAAACACCATATATTTT
.	.	TRBJ2-5	TRBV5-1	CASSTGGQSQETQYF	TGCGCCAGCAGCACCGGGGGGCAGAGCCAAGAGACCCAGTACTTC
.	medium-sized	TRBJ1-3	TRBV7-6	CASSPTASSGNTIYF	TGTGCCAGCAGCCCGACAGCTTCCTCTGGAAACACCATATATTTT
.	.	TRBJ2-5	TRBV5-1	CASSLVQGRVETQYF	TGCGCCAGCAGCTTGGTCCAGGGGAGGGTAGAGACCCAGTACTTC
.	.	TRBJ1-3	TRBV7-7	CASSRDIWSHTIYF	TGTGCTAGCAGCCGGGACATCTGGAGCCACACCATATATTTT
.	.	TRBJ1-2	TRBV1	CTTRQGSYGYTF	TGCACTACAAGACAGGGTAGCTATGGCTACACCTTC
.	.	TRBJ1-5	TRBV7-9	CASSLGTSGNQPQHF	TGTGCCAGCAGCTTAGGTACCTCAGGCAATCAGCCCCAGCATTTT
.	.	TRBJ2-5	TRBV6-5	CASSFPGVETQYF	TGTGCCAGCAGTTTTCCGGGAGTGGAGACCCAGTACTTC
TRBD1	.	TRBJ1-1	TRBV11-3	CASSLDGTGGRVNTEAFF	TGTGCCAGCAGCTTAGACGGGACAGGGGGCCGGGTGAACACTGAAGCTTTCTTT
.	.	TRBJ1-4	TRBV2	CASSEEAGAGEKLFF	TGTGCCAGCAGTGAAGAAGCGGGGGCCGGAGAAAAACTGTTTTTT
.	few	TRBJ1-1	TRBV18	CASSPPPRAEFAFF	TGTGCCAGCTCACCACCTCCCCGAGCGGAATTCGCTTTCTTT
.	once	TRBJ1-1	TRBV5-1	CASSSSAGTEAFF	TGCGCCAGCAGTTCCTCTGCGGGCACTGAAGCTTTCTTT
.	.	TRBJ1-5	TRBV27	CASSFRGENQPQHF	TGTGCCAGCAGTTTTCGGGGAGAAAATCAGCCCCAGCATTTT
.	.	TRBJ1-4	TRBV9	CASSGGWSNEKLFF	TGTGCCAGCAGCGGAGGGTGGTCTAATGAAAAACTGTTTTTT
TRBD2	.	TRBJ2-2	TRBV7-2	CASSERTSARGGTGELFF	TGTGCCAGCAGCGAAAGGACTAGCGCCCGCGGGGGCACCGGGGAGCTGTTTTTT
TRBD1	.	TRBJ1-2	TRBV19	CASSPVVVQGTGRYGYTF	TGTGCCAGTAGTCCCGTTGTGGTTCAAGGGACAGGGAGATATGGCTACACCTTC
TRBD2	.	TRBJ2-1	TRBV11-3	CASSLVPGTSGEQFF	TGTGCCAGCAGCTTAGTCCCCGGGACTAGCGGTGAGCAGTTCTTC
TRBD1	.	TRBJ1-2	TRBV27	CARGGFMYGYTF	TGTGCCAGAGGGGGCTTTATGTATGGCTACACCTTC
TRBD2	once	TRBJ2-1	TRBV7-2	CASSIQRGGRNEQFF	TGTGCCAGCAGCATTCAGCGGGGGGGCCGCAATGAGCAGTTCTTC
.	.	TRBJ1-4	TRBV30	CAWSADTNNEKLFF	TGTGCCTGGAGTGCGGACACCAATAATGAAAAACTGTTTTTT
TRBD1	.	TRBJ1-2	TRBV5-1	CASSLGGTAYGYTF	TGCGCCAGCAGCTTGGGTGGGACAGCTTATGGCTACACCTTC
.	.	TRBJ2-3	TRBV6-5	CASSYVAALPGDTQYF	TGTGCCAGCAGTTATGTAGCGGCCCTTCCTGGTGATACGCAGTATTTT
TRBD2	few	TRBJ2-5	TRBV18	CASSPPRRSGRELETQYF	TGTGCCAGCTCACCACCGAGGAGAAGCGGGAGGGAATTGGAGACCCAGTACTTC
.	.	TRBJ2-1	TRBV2	CASRPSGSLANNEQFF	TGTGCCAGCAGGCCGTCGGGGTCTTTGGCCAACAATGAGCAGTTCTTC
TRBD1	once	TRBJ1-5	TRBV19	CASSPSLDRANQPQHF	TGTGCCAGTAGCCCCTCGTTGGACAGGGCTAATCAGCCCCAGCATTTT
.	few	TRBJ1-5	TRBV4-3	CASSQDRGARQPQHF	TGCGCCAGCAGCCAAGATCGGGGGGCCCGCCAGCCCCAGCATTTT
.	.	TRBJ1-5	TRBV2	CASSSTTGLRNQPQHF	TGTGCCAGCAGTTCCACCACGGGACTAAGGAATCAGCCCCAGCATTTT
.	few	TRBJ1-1	TRBV9	CASRSLQGLWNTEAFF	TGTGCCAGCAGGTCCTTACAGGGTTTGTGGAACACTGAAGCTTTCTTT
TRBD1	few	TRBJ2-5	TRBV18	CASSLGTEETQYF	TGTGCCAGCTCACTAGGGACAGAAGAGACCCAGTACTTC